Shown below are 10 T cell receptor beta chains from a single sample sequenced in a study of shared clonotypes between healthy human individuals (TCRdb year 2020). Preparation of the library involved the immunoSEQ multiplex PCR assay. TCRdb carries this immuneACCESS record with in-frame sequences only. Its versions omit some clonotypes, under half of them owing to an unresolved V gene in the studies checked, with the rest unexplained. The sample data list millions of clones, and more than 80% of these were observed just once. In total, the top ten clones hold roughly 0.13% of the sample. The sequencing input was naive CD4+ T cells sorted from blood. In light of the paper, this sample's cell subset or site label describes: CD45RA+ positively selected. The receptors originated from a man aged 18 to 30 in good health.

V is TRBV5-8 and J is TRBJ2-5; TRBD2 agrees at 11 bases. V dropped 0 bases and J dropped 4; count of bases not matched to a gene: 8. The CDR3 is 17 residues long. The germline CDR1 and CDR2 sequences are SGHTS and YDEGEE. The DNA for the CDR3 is TGTGCCAGCAGCTTGGCGCACACTAGCGGGAGCCGAGAGACCCAGTACTTC. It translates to CASSLAHTSGSRETQYF.

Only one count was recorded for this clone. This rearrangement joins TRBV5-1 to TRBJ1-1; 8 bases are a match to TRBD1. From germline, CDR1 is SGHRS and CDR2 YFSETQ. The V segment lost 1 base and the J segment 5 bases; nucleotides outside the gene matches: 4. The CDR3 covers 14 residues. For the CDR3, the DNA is TGCGCCAGCAGCTTGACAGGGGGGCAAACTGAAGCTTTCTTT. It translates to CASSLTGGQTEAFF. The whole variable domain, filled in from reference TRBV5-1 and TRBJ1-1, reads KAGVTQTPRYLIKTRGQQVTLSCSPISGHRSVSWYQQTPGQGLQFLFEYFSETQRNKGNFPGRFSGRQFSNSRSEMNVSTLELGDSALYLCASSLTGGQTEAFFGQGTRLTVV.

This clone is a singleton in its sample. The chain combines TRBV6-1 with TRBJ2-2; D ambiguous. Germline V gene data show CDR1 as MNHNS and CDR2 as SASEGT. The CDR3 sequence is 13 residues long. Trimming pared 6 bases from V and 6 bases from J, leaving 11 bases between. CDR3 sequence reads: CASSDTWPGELFF. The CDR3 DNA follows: TGTGCCAGCAGCGATACGTGGCCCGGGGAGCTGTTTTTT.

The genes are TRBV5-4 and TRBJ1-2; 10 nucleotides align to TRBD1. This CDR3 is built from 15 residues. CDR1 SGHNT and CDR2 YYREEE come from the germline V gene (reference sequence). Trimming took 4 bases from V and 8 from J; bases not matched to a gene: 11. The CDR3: CASSPGQGVDGGYTF. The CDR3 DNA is TGTGCCAGCAGCCCCGGACAGGGGGTCGATGGAGGCTACACCTTC. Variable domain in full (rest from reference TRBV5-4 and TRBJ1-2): ETGVTQSPTHLIKTRGQQVTLRCSSQSGHNTVSWYQQALGQGPQFIFQYYREEENGRGNFPPRFSGLQFPNYSSELNVNALELDDSALYLCASSPGQGVDGGYTFGSGTRLTVV.

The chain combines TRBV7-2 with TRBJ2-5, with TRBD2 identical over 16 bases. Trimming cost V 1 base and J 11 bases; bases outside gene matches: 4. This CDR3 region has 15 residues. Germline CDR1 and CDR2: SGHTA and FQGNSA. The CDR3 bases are TGTGCCAGCAGCTTAGAGGGACTAGCGGGAGGGGAGCAGTACTTC. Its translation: CASSLEGLAGGEQYF.

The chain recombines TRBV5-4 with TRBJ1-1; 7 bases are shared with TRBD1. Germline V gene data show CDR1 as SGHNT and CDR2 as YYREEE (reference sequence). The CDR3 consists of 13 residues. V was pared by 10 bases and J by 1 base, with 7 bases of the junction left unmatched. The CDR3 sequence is CAVHRGANTEAFF. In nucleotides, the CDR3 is TGTGCCGTTCACAGGGGCGCGAACACTGAAGCTTTCTTT.

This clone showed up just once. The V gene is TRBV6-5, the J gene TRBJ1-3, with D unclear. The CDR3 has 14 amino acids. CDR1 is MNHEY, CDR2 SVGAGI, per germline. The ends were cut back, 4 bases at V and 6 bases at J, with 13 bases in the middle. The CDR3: CASSLGILANTIYF. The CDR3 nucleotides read TGTGCCAGCAGTTTAGGGATCCTGGCAAACACCATATATTTT.

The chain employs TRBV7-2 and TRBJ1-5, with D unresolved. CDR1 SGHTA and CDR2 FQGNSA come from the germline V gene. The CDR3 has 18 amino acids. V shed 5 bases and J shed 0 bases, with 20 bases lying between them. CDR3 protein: CASSPRSKHSDSNQPQHF. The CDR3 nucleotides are TGTGCCAGCAGCCCGAGGAGTAAGCACAGTGATAGCAATCAGCCCCAGCATTTT.

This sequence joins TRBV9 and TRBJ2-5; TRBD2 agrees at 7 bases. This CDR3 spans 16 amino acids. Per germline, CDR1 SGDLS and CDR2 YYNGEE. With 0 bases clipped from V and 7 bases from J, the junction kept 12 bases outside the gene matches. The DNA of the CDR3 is TGTGCCAGCAGCGTAGGGAATAGCGGGCTCGGTGGGACCCAGTACTTC. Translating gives CASSVGNSGLGGTQYF.

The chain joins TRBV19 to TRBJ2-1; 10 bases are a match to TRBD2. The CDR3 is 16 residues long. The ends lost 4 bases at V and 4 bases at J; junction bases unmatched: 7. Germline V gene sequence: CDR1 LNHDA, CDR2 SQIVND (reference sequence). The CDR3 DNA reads TGTGCCAGTAGTAGGAGAGGGACTAGCGATTACAATGAGCAGTTCTTC. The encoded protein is CASSRRGTSDYNEQFF.